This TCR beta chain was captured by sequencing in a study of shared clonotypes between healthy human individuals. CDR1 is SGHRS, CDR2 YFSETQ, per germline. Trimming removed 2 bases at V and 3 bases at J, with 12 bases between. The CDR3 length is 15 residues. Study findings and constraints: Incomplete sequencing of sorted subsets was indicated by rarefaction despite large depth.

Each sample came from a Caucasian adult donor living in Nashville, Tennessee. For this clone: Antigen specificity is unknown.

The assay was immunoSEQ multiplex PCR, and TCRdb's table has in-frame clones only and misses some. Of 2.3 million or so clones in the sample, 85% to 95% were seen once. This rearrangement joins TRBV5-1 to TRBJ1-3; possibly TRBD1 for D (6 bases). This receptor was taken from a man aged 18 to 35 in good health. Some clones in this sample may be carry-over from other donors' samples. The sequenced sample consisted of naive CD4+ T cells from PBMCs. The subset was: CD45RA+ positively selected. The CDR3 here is CASSLGADSGNTIYF. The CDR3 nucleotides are TGCGCCAGCAGCTTAGGGGCGGACAGTGGAAACACCATATATTTT.